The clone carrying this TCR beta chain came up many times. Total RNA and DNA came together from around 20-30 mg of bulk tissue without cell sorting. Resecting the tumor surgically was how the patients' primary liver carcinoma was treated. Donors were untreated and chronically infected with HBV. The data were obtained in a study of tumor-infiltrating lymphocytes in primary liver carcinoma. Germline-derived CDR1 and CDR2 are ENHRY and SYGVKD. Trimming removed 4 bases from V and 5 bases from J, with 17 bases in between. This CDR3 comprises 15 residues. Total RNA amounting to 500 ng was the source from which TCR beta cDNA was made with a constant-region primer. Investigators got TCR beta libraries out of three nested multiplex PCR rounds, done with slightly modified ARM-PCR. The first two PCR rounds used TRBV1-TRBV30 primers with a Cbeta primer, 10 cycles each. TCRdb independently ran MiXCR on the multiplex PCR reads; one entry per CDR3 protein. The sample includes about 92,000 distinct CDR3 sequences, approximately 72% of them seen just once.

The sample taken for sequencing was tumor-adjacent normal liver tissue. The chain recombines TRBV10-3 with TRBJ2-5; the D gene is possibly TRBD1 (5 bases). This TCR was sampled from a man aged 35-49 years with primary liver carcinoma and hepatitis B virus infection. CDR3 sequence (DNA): TGTGCCATCAGTGCGGATTCAGGGTCTTTGGAGACCCAGTACTTC. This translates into CAISADSGSLETQYF.